This passage covers 10 T cell receptor beta chains from one sample sequenced in a study of T cell responses to AZD1222 COVID-19 vaccine. Assay used: immunoSEQ multiplex PCR; TCRdb lists only in-frame clones, some missing. The sample lists around 190,000 clones; 94% were seen once. This specimen consisted of peripheral blood, obtained 28 days after the second AZD1222 dose. These receptors were obtained from an adult who received the AZD1222 COVID-19 vaccine.

V usage is TRBV7-9 and J usage is TRBJ2-7; D gene uncertain. The length of the CDR3 is 14 residues. Germline lookup yields CDR1 SEHNR and CDR2 FQNEAQ (reference sequence). V lost 3 bases and J lost 0, with 9 bases in between. The CDR3 sequence: CASSFSIDSYEQYF. CDR3 in DNA: TGTGCCAGCAGCTTTTCCATTGACTCCTACGAGCAGTACTTC.

The chain combines TRBV5-4 with TRBJ2-3; 10 bases are shared with TRBD2. Germline V gives CDR1 SGHNT, CDR2 YYREEE (reference sequence). V shed 9 bases and J 2 bases; nucleotides not matched to a gene: 9. This CDR3 comprises 15 residues. The CDR3 spells CATAVAGGVTDTQYF. CDR3 DNA sequence: TGTGCCACCGCCGTAGCGGGGGGCGTCACAGATACGCAGTATTTT.

The rearrangement uses TRBV29-1 and TRBJ2-7; D is unresolved. Trimming stripped 4 bases from V and 2 bases from J, with 12 bases between. Per the germline V gene, CDR1 is SQVTM and CDR2 is ANQGSEA. CDR3 length: 13 residues. Here the CDR3 DNA reads TGCAGCGTTGGGTTGGGCGTTACCTACGAGCAGTACTTC. Translated, it gives CSVGLGVTYEQYF.

The V and J genes are TRBV9 and TRBJ1-2; 7 nucleotides line up with TRBD1. Germline V gene lookup returns CDR1 SGDLS and CDR2 YYNGEE. J was trimmed by 9 bases and V by 2 bases; bases with no gene match: 7. This CDR3 comprises 13 residues. Here the CDR3 reads CASSVSQTGSYTF. CDR3 bases: TGTGCCAGCAGCGTTTCCCAGACAGGGAGCTACACCTTC.

This chain connects TRBV27 to TRBJ1-4; 11 nucleotides match TRBD1. The CDR3 is 15 amino acids. Trimming cost V 4 bases and J 7 bases; bases outside gene matches: 5. From germline, CDR1 is MNHEY and CDR2 SMNVEV (reference sequence). The CDR3 reads CASSSPGQGGEKLFF. The CDR3 DNA reads TGTGCCAGCAGTTCACCGGGACAGGGGGGTGAAAAACTGTTTTTT.

The chain recombines TRBV24-1 with TRBJ1-4, with D unresolved. Trimming took off 1 base at V and 0 bases at J, with 8 bases between the two ends. CDR1 and CDR2 (germline): KGHDR, SFDVKD. The CDR3 totals 16 residues. CDR3 sequence: CATSDLEGSTNEKLFF. In DNA, the CDR3 is TGTGCCACCAGTGATTTAGAGGGATCAACTAATGAAAAACTGTTTTTT.

The chain joins TRBV7-2 to TRBJ2-1; 7 positions match TRBD2. V dropped 1 base and J dropped 8; count of bases not matched to a gene: 8. The CDR3 consists of 15 residues. CDR1 is SGHTA, CDR2 FQGNSA, per germline. The chain's CDR3 is CASSLEGGGFDEQFF. CDR3 sequence (DNA): TGTGCCAGCAGCTTAGAGGGCGGGGGATTCGATGAGCAGTTCTTC. Based on the CDR3 plus reference TRBV7-2 and TRBJ2-1, the full variable domain is GAGVSQSPSNKVTEKGKDVELRCDPISGHTALYWYRQSLGQGLEFLIYFQGNSAPDKSGLPSDRFSAERTGGSVSTLTIQRTQQEDSAVYLCASSLEGGGFDEQFFGPGTRLTVL.

The chain links TRBV4-1 to TRBJ2-3, with D perhaps matching TRBD1 or TRBD2 (5 bases each). Trimming shortened V by 0 bases and J by 0 bases, and 19 bases separated the two germline ends. The germline V gene has CDR1 MGHRA and CDR2 YSYEKL. This CDR3 is 19 amino acids long. This CDR3 reads CASSQEIGALAASTDTQYF. CDR3 nucleotides: TGCGCCAGCAGCCAAGAAATTGGGGCTCTAGCCGCCAGCACAGATACGCAGTATTTT.

The chain uses TRBV5-4 and TRBJ1-4, with 9 bases that match TRBD1. The J segment lost 7 bases and the V segment lost 3 bases, leaving 10 bases of the junction unmatched. The CDR3 runs 16 residues. Germline V gives CDR1 SGHNT, CDR2 YYREEE (reference sequence). The CDR3 DNA sequence: TGTGCCAGCAGCTCCCGTTTTGGGACAGGGTTTGAAAAACTGTTTTTT. Translated: CASSSRFGTGFEKLFF. The variable domain in full, completed from reference TRBV5-4 and TRBJ1-4, reads ETGVTQSPTHLIKTRGQQVTLRCSSQSGHNTVSWYQQALGQGPQFIFQYYREEENGRGNFPPRFSGLQFPNYSSELNVNALELDDSALYLCASSSRFGTGFEKLFFGSGTQLSVL.

The V and J genes are TRBV28 and TRBJ1-4, with a weak D call TRBD1 (6 bases). The V gene lost 8 bases and the J gene lost 8 bases, with 18 bases spanning the gap. Germline lookup yields CDR1 MDHEN and CDR2 SYDVKM. The CDR3 is made up of 14 amino acids. CDR3 bases: TGTGCCAGCTCACGGGGGGCCGATGAGGAAAAACTGTTTTTT. This gives the protein CASSRGADEEKLFF.